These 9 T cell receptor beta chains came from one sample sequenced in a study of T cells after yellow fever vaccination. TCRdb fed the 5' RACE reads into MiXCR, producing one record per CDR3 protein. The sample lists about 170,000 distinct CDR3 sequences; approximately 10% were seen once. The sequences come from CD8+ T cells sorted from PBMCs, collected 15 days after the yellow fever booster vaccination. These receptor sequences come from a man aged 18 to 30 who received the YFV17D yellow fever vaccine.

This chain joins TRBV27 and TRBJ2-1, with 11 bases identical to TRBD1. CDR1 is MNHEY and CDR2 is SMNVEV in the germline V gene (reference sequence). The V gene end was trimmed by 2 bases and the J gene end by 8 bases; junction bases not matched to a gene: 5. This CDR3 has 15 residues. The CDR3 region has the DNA TGTGCCAGCAGTTTAGCACGGACAGGGGGCGATGAGCAGTTCTTC. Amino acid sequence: CASSLARTGGDEQFF.

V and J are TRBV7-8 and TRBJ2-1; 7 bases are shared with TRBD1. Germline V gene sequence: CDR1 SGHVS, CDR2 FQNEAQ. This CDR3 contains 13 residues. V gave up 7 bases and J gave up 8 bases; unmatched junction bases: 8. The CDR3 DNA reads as TGTGCCAGCACCCTAAGGGGGCCGGATGAGCAGTTCTTC. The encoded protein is CASTLRGPDEQFF.

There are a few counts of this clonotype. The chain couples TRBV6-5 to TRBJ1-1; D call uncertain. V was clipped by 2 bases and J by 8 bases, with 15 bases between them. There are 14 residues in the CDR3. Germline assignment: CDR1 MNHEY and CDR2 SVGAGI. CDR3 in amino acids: CASSYGGQRSEAFF. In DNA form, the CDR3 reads TGTGCCAGCAGTTACGGAGGCCAGAGAAGCGAAGCTTTCTTT.

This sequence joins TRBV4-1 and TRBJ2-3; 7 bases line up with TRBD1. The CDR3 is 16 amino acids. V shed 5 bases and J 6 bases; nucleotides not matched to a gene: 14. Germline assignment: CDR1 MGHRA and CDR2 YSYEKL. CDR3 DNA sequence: TGCGCCAGCAGCACGAGGAACAGGGGAATGCACGATACGCAGTATTTT. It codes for CASSTRNRGMHDTQYF.

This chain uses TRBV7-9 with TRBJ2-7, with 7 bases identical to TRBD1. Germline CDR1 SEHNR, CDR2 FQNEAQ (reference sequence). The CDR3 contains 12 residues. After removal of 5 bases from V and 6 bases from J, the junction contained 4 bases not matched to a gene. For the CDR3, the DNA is TGTGCCAGCAGCCACGGGACAGCCGAGCAGTACTTC. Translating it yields CASSHGTAEQYF.

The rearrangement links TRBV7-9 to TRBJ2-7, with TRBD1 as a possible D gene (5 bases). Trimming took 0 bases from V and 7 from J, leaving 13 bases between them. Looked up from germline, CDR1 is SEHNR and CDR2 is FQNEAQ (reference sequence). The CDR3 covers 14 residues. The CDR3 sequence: CASSLASQATEQYF. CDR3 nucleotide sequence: TGTGCCAGCAGCTTAGCCTCACAGGCTACGGAGCAGTACTTC.

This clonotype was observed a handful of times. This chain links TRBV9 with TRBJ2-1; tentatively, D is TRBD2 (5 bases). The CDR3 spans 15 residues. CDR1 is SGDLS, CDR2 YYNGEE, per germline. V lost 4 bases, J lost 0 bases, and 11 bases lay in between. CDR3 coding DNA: TGTGCCAGCAGCCCAAGTGGGAGCTCCTACAATGAGCAGTTCTTC. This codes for CASSPSGSSYNEQFF.

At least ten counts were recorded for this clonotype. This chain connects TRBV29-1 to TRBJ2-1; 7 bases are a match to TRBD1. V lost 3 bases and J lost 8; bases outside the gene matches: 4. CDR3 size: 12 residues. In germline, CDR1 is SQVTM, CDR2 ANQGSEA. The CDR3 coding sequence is TGCAGCGTTGATGAGGGGGCGGATGAGCAGTTCTTC. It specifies CSVDEGADEQFF.

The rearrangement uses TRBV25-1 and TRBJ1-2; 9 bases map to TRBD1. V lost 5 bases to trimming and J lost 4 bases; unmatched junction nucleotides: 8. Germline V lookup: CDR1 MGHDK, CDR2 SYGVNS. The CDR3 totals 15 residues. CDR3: CASSRGQGDIYGYTF. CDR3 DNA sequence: TGTGCCAGCAGTAGGGGACAGGGAGACATCTATGGCTACACCTTC.